These 19 T cell receptor beta chains came from one sample sequenced in a study of human T cells and chemical hapten exposure. Using its own MiXCR run on the RACE reads, TCRdb lists one record per CDR3 protein. This sample has 240,000 or so distinct CDR3 sequences, with about 8.1% found just once. Time point defined: pre-sensitization, week 0. The sample's treatment: therapeutic diphenylcyclopropenone sensitization with weekly scalp DPC. Sample: whole blood, taken in connection with sensitization to the hapten diphenylcyclopropenone (DPC). These receptors were obtained from a woman in her thirties or forties with alopecia areata. Some clones in this sample may be carry-over from other donors' samples.

V gene TRBV12-3 or TRBV12-4 combines with J gene TRBJ2-3; perhaps D is TRBD1 or TRBD2 (7 bases each). The CDR3 covers 16 residues. V was shortened by 2 bases and J by 2 bases, with 14 bases between the two germline ends. The CDR3 region is CASSLQGGLLTDTQYF. CDR3 DNA: TGTGCCAGCAGTTTACAGGGGGGGCTCCTCACAGATACGCAGTATTTT.

This clonotype was seen repeatedly, ten times or more. This sequence joins TRBV6-5 and TRBJ1-2; D unclear. The length of the CDR3 is 15 residues. V was pared by 0 bases and J by 4 bases, with 12 bases between. CDR1 and CDR2 from the germline V gene are MNHEY and SVGAGI. CDR3 in amino acids: CASSYSAGGLYGYTF. CDR3 coding DNA: TGTGCCAGCAGTTACTCAGCGGGAGGGCTCTATGGCTACACCTTC.

The CDR3 DNA follows: TGTGCCAGCAGTTACACAACTAGCGGATCCTACAATGAGCAGTTCTTC. Amino acid sequence: CASSYTTSGSYNEQFF. This chain links TRBV6-6 with TRBJ2-1; TRBD2 aligns across 8 bases. V trimming: 2 bases; J trimming: 1 base; junction bases outside the gene matches: 4. The germline gives CDR1 MNHNY, CDR2 SVGAGI (reference sequence). The CDR3 runs 16 residues.

The sample holds a few counts of this clonotype. The chain has TRBV2 and TRBJ2-5; 8 bases fit TRBD1. The CDR3 covers 14 residues. Germline CDR1 reads SNHLY; CDR2 reads FYNNEI. Germline trimming cut 4 bases from V and 4 bases from J; bases unmatched to any gene: 5. The DNA for the CDR3 is TGTGCCAGCAGTGTACAGGGGGGCGTAGAGACCCAGTACTTC. This sequence encodes CASSVQGGVETQYF.

This rearrangement joins TRBV20-1 to TRBJ2-3; TRBD2 is a possible D gene (5 bases). The CDR3 length is 13 residues. Trimming stripped 3 bases from V and 5 bases from J, with 12 bases between. Germline-derived CDR1 and CDR2 are DFQATT and SNEGSKA (reference sequence). CDR3 sequence (DNA): TGCAGTGCTAGCCCCGGCCGGGGAGATACGCAGTATTTT. Encoded protein: CSASPGRGDTQYF.

This clonotype was detected many times. The chain joins TRBV6-5 to TRBJ2-1; D is undetermined. This CDR3 spans 14 amino acids. The germline gives CDR1 MNHEY, CDR2 SVGAGI. V shed 0 bases and J shed 8 bases, with 11 bases lying between them. This CDR3 reads CASSYSGRSDEQFF. As DNA, the CDR3 is TGTGCCAGCAGTTACTCAGGTAGAAGCGATGAGCAGTTCTTC.

Points on this clonotype: This may be a read error, as it is one base from a much larger clone. The chain links TRBV20-1 to TRBJ2-5; D is perhaps TRBD2 (6 bases). Trimming took off 1 base at V and 7 bases at J, with 16 bases between the two ends. CDR1 and CDR2 (germline): DFQATT, SNEGSKA (reference sequence). The CDR3 is 14 amino acids. The DNA of the CDR3 is TGCAGTGCTAGAGTGTTATCGGGGGACGGGACCCAGTACTTC. Translating it yields CSARVLSGDGTQYF.

DNA of the CDR3: TGCAGTGCTAGAGCTTCGATACTAGCGAGGTACGAGCAGTACTTC. This translates into CSARASILARYEQYF. The chain couples TRBV20-1 to TRBJ2-7, with 7 bases lining up with TRBD2. The V segment lost 1 base and the J segment 4 bases; nucleotides outside the gene matches: 10. Germline loops: CDR1 DFQATT, CDR2 SNEGSKA (reference sequence). The CDR3 runs 15 residues.

The chain couples TRBV12-3 or TRBV12-4 to TRBJ1-2; 7 nucleotides align to TRBD1. Losses at the gene ends were 6 bases for V and 4 bases for J; bases not matched to a gene: 5. CDR3 length: 13 residues. DNA for the CDR3: TGTGCCAGCAGCCCAAGGGACAGCTATGGCTACACCTTC. Its translation: CASSPRDSYGYTF.

This clonotype was observed at least ten times. The chain carries TRBV18 and TRBJ2-7; 11 positions agree with TRBD1. This CDR3 has 15 residues. V was pared by 0 bases and J by 3 bases, with 1 base of the junction left unmatched. CDR1 is KGHSH and CDR2 is LQKENI in the germline V gene. The CDR3 DNA reads TGTGCCAGCTCACCACCCGGGACAGGGGGCTACGAGCAGTACTTC. It encodes CASSPPGTGGYEQYF.

There are a few counts of this clonotype. In nucleotides, the CDR3 is TGTGCCAGCAGCGTAGACCCAGCGGGAAACACCGGGGAGCTGTTTTTT. Its protein is CASSVDPAGNTGELFF. V usage is TRBV9 and J usage is TRBJ2-2; 7 bases fit TRBD2. Germline CDR1 SGDLS, CDR2 YYNGEE. The CDR3 sequence is 16 residues long. With V trimmed by 0 bases and J by 2 bases, 4 bases remained unmatched.

This clonotype was seen only a few times. The V call is TRBV28, the J call TRBJ2-7; 10 nucleotides line up with TRBD2. V trimming: 6 bases; J trimming: 4 bases; junction bases outside the gene matches: 9. Germline V gene data show CDR1 as MDHEN and CDR2 as SYDVKM. CDR3 size: 15 residues. CDR3 amino acids: CASSPPGTSAYEQYF. The DNA for the CDR3 is TGTGCCAGCAGCCCCCCCGGGACTAGCGCATACGAGCAGTACTTC.

V usage is TRBV6-1 and J usage is TRBJ2-7, with 7 bases matching TRBD2. V shed 8 bases and J 3 bases; nucleotides not matched to a gene: 4. Germline V gene lookup returns CDR1 MNHNS and CDR2 SASEGT. This CDR3 spans 12 amino acids. In nucleotides, the CDR3 is TGTGCCAGCGGGGAGGGGCTCTACGAGCAGTACTTC. Translation gives CASGEGLYEQYF.

The chain is built from TRBV29-1 and TRBJ2-1; no firm D call. Per the germline V gene, CDR1 is SQVTM and CDR2 is ANQGSEA. V was shortened by 3 bases and J by 7 bases, with 16 bases between the two germline ends. The CDR3 contains 14 residues. CDR3 DNA: TGCAGCGTTGATCCGTGGGATAAACAGAATGAGCAGTTCTTC. This sequence encodes CSVDPWDKQNEQFF.

This clonotype was found many times. This chain links TRBV11-2 with TRBJ2-3, with TRBD2 as a possible D gene (5 bases). From germline, CDR1 is SGHAT and CDR2 FQNNGV. The CDR3 has 14 amino acids. Trimming left V 8 bases short and J 1 base short, with 13 bases between. In DNA, the CDR3 is TGTGCCAGCTTTCATGGAGGTGGCACAGATACGCAGTATTTT. Its protein is CASFHGGGTDTQYF.

This clonotype was counted a few times. This chain joins TRBV6-2 or TRBV6-3 and TRBJ2-1; 7 positions match TRBD1. V dropped 5 bases and J dropped 8; count of bases not matched to a gene: 9. The germline V gene has CDR1 MNHEY and CDR2 SVGEGT. CDR3 length: 14 residues. The CDR3 sequence is CASSQLNRGDEQFF. The DNA for the CDR3 is TGTGCCAGCAGTCAACTCAACAGGGGCGATGAGCAGTTCTTC.

This clonotype was seen only a few times. V and J are TRBV29-1 and TRBJ2-7; D gene uncertain. Deletions cut 6 bases from V and 5 bases from J, with 14 bases between. This CDR3 comprises 12 residues. Per germline, CDR1 SQVTM and CDR2 ANQGSEA. The CDR3 region has the DNA TGCAGCGTGGTTATCGACTGGCACGAGCAGTACTTC. Translated: CSVVIDWHEQYF.

At least ten counts were recorded for this clonotype. This chain connects TRBV20-1 to TRBJ2-4; 7 bases align to TRBD2. The germline V gene has CDR1 DFQATT and CDR2 SNEGSKA (reference sequence). Trimming removed 0 bases from V and 3 bases from J; junction bases left unmatched: 11. The CDR3 consists of 17 residues. Here the CDR3 DNA reads TGCAGTGCTAGAGATTCTTCCCTTGCTAGCGGCAAAAACATTCAGTACTTC. Translated, it gives CSARDSSLASGKNIQYF.

This clonotype has a handful of counts. J is TRBJ2-7 and V is TRBV6-6, with 9 bases fitting TRBD2. Losses at the gene ends were 4 bases for V and 3 bases for J; bases not matched to a gene: 10. The CDR3 runs to 16 residues. CDR1 and CDR2 (germline): MNHNY, SVGAGI (reference sequence). CDR3 amino acids: CASSSYLASGVYEQYF. The CDR3 DNA reads TGTGCCAGCAGTTCTTATCTGGCTAGCGGGGTCTACGAGCAGTACTTC.